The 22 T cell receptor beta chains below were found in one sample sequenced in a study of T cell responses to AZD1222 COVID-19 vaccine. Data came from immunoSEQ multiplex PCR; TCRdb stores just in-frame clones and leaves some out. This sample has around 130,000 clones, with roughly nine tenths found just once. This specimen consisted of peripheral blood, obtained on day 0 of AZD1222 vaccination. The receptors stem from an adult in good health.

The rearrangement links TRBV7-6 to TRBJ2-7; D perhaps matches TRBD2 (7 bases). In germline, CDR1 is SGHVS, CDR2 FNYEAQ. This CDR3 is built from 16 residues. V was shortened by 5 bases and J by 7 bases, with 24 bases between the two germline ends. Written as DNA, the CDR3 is TGTGCCAGCAGCCCAGAAGTGGGGGGGCCGGTTCGTGAGCAGTACTTC. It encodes CASSPEVGGPVREQYF.

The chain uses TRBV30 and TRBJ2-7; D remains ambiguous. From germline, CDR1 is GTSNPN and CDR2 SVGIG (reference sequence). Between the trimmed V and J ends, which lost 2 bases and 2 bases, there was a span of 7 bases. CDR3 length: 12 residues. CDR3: CAWSWATYEQYF. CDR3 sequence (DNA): TGTGCCTGGAGTTGGGCTACCTACGAGCAGTACTTC.

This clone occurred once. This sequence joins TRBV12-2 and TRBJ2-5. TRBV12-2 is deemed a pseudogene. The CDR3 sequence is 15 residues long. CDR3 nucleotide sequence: TGTGCACCACTTCTATCCCCCCACCTGGGGGAGACCCAGTACTTC. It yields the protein CAPLLSPHLGETQYF.

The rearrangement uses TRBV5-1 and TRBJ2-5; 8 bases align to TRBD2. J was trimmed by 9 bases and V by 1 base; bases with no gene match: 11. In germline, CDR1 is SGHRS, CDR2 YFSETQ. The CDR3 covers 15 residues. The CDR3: CASSLTGGSKEAQYF. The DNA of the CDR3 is TGCGCCAGCAGCTTGACGGGGGGGTCTAAGGAGGCCCAGTACTTC.

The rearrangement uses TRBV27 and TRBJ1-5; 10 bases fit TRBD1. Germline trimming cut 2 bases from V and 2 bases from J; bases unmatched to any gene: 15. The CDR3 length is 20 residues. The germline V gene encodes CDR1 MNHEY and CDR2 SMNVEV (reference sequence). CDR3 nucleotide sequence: TGTGCCAGCAGTTTACCGGGTCCGACAGGGGGCAACGATGGCAATCAGCCCCAGCATTTT. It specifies CASSLPGPTGGNDGNQPQHF.

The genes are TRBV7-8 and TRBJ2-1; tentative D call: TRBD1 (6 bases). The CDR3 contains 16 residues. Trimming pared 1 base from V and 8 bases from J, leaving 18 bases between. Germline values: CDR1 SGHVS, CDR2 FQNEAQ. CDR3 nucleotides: TGTGCCAGCAGCTTAGGGGCAGCATCTAAGGGGGATGAGCAGTTCTTC. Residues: CASSLGAASKGDEQFF.

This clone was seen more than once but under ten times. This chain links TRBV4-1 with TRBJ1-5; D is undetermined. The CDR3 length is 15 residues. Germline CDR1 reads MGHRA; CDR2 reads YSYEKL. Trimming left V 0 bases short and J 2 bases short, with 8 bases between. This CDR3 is CASSQEWAGNQPQHF. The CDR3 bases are TGCGCCAGCAGCCAAGAATGGGCCGGCAATCAGCCCCAGCATTTT.

The CDR3 loop is CASSYPSGRAVPDTQYF. The CDR3 nucleotides read TGTGCCAGCAGCTACCCTAGCGGGAGGGCCGTCCCAGATACGCAGTATTTT. The J gene is TRBJ2-3, the V gene TRBV7-9, with 12 nucleotides matching TRBD2. The germline gives CDR1 SEHNR, CDR2 FQNEAQ (reference sequence). The CDR3 is made up of 17 amino acids. V lost 4 bases, J lost 4 bases, and 9 bases stayed unmatched.

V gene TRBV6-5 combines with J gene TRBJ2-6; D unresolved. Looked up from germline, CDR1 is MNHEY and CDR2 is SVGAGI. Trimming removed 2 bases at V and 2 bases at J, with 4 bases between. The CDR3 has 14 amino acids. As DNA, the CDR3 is TGTGCCAGCAGTTACAAGGCTGGGGCCAACGTCCTGACTTTC. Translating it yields CASSYKAGANVLTF.

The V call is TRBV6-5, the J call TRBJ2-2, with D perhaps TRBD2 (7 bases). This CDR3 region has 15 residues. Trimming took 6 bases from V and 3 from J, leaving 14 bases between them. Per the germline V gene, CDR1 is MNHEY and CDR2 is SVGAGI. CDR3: CASRRGLADTGELFF. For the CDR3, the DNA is TGTGCCAGCAGACGGGGGCTAGCGGACACCGGGGAGCTGTTTTTT.

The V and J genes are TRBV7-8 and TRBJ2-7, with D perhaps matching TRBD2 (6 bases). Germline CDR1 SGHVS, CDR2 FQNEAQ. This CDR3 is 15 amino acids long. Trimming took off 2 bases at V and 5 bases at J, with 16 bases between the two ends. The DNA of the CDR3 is TGTGCCAGCAGCTTACCCGGGAGTCGTGGGGACGAGCAGTACTTC. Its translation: CASSLPGSRGDEQYF.

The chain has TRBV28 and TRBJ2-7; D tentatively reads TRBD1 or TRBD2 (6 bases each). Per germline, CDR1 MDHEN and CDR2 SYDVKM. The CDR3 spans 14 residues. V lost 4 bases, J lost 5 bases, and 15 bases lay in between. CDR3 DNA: TGTGCCAGCAGTTGGGGGCTAGCGCTGAACGAGCAGTACTTC. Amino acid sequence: CASSWGLALNEQYF.

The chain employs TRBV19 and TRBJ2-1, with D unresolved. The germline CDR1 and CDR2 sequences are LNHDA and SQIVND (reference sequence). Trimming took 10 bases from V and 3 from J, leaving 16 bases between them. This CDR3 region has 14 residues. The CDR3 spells CATKQAAIYNEQFF. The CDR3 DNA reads TGTGCCACTAAGCAGGCAGCGATCTACAATGAGCAGTTCTTC.

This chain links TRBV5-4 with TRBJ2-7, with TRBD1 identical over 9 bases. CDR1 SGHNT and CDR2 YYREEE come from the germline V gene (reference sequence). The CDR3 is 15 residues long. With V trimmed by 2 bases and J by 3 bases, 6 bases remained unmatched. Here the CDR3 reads CASSFDRGSGYEQYF. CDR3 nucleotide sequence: TGTGCCAGCAGCTTCGACAGGGGGTCGGGCTACGAGCAGTACTTC.

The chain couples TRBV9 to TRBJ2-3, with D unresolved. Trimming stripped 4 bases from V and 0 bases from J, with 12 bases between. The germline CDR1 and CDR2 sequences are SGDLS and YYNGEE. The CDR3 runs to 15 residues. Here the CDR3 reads CASSPSVASTDTQYF. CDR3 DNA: TGTGCCAGCAGCCCCTCTGTGGCTAGCACAGATACGCAGTATTTT.

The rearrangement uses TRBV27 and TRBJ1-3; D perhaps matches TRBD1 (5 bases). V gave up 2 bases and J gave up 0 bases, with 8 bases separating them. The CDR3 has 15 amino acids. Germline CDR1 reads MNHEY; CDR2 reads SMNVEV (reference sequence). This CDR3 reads CASSLRGLSGNTIYF. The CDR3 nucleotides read TGTGCCAGCAGTTTACGGGGCCTCTCTGGAAACACCATATATTTT.

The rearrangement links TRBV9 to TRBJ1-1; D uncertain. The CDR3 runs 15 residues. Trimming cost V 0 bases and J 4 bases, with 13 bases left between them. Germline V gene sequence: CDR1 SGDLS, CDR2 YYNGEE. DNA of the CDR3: TGTGCCAGCAGCGTAGAGGACCTGGGTTCCACTGAAGCTTTCTTT. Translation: CASSVEDLGSTEAFF.

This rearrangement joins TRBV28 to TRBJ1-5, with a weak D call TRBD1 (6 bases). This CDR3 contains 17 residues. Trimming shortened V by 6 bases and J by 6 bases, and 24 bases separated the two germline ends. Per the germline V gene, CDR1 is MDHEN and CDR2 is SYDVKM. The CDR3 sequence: CASRFLGPTGTSQPQHF. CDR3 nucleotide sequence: TGTGCCAGCAGATTTCTGGGCCCCACAGGGACTAGTCAGCCCCAGCATTTT.

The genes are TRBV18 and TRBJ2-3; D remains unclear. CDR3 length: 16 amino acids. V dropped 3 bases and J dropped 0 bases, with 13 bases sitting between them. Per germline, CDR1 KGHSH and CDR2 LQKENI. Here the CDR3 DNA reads TGTGCCAGCTCACCCCTCCCGGCCCCTAGCACAGATACGCAGTATTTT. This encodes CASSPLPAPSTDTQYF.

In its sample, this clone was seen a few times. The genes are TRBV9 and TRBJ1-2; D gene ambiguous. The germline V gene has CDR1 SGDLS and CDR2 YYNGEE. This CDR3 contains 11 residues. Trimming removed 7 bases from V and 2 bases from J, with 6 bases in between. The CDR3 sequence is CASDGNYGYTF. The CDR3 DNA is TGTGCCAGCGACGGGAACTATGGCTACACCTTC.

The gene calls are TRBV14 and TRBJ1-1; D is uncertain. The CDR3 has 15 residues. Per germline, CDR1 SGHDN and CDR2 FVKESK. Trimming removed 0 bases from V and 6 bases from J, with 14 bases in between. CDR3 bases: TGTGCCAGCAGCCAAGATCCACAAGGGAGGGCTGAAGCTTTCTTT. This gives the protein CASSQDPQGRAEAFF.

The CDR3 coding sequence is TGTGCCAGTAGTGAGGGGCCTTCCTATAATTCACCCCTCCACTTT. Translation: CASSEGPSYNSPLHF. This chain connects TRBV19 to TRBJ1-6; possible D gene TRBD1, 5 bases. Germline-derived CDR1 and CDR2 are LNHDA and SQIVND (reference sequence). Between the trimmed V and J ends, which lost 5 bases and 1 base, there was a span of 9 bases. The CDR3 is made up of 15 amino acids.